This record covers a single T cell receptor beta chain. Any history of autoimmune disease or systemic immunosuppression disqualified patients. This table comes from immunoSEQ multiplex PCR, and its TCRdb copy is limited to in-frame clones, with some not included. Among roughly 63,000 clones listed, 80% to 90% were seen once. The data belong to a study of OX40 agonist ivuxolimab in advanced cancers. Turning to the study itself: Three individuals attained partial responses, comprising one hepatocellular carcinoma case and two cutaneous melanoma cases.

Material: CD4+ or CD8+ T cells sorted from blood, obtained in a trial of the OX40 agonist ivuxolimab. The TCR sequence derives from an adult with an advanced solid tumor such as melanoma, head and neck, liver or kidney cancer.

In DNA form, the CDR3 reads TGTGCCAGCAGTTCCACGCGGGGGGCCCAGGAGCTCAATGAGCAGTTCTTC. Residues: CASSSTRGAQELNEQFF. V is TRBV28 and J is TRBJ2-1; 8 bases fit TRBD2. The germline gives CDR1 MDHEN, CDR2 SYDVKM. Germline trimming cut 4 bases from V and 6 bases from J; bases unmatched to any gene: 14. This CDR3 has 17 amino acids.